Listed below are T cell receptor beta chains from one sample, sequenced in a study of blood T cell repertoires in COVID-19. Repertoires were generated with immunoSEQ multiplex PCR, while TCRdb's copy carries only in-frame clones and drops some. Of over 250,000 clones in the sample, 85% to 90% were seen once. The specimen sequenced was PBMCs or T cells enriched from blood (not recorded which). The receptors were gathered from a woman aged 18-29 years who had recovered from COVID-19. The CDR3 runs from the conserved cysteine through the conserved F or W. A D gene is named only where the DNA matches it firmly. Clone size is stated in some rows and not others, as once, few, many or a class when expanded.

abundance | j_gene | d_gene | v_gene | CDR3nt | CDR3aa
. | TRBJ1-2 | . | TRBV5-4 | TGTGCCAGCAGCTTGGCCGGGCGGGGTTGGGGCTACACCTTC | CASSLAGRGWGYTF
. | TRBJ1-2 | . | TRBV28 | TGTGCCAGCAGTTTCACGGGGGCTAACTATGGCTACACCTTC | CASSFTGANYGYTF
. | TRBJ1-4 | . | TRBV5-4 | TGTGCCAGCAGCGTACCAGGTGAAAAACTGTTTTTT | CASSVPGEKLFF
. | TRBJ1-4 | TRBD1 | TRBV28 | TGTGCCAGCAGTGGGACAGTGATTGGTAATGAAAAACTGTTTTTT | CASSGTVIGNEKLFF
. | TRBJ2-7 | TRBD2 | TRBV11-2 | TGTGCCAGCAGCTCCGGTTTGGGGGGGTTCTACGAGCAGTACTTC | CASSSGLGGFYEQYF
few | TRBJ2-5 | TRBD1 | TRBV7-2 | TGTGCCAGCAGCCGGGACAGGGGCGTAATGGAGACCCAGTACTTC | CASSRDRGVMETQYF
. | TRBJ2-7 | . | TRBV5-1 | TGCGCCAGCAGGGAGACAGTCTCCTACGAGCAGTACTTC | CASRETVSYEQYF
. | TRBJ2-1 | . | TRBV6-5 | TGTGCCAGCAGTTCAGCCCAGGGAAATACTTACAATGAGCAGTTCTTC | CASSSAQGNTYNEQFF
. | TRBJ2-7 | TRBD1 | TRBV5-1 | TGCGCCAGCAGCCCCGGGACAGGGGAGCCGAAGAGCTCCTACGAGCAGTACTTC | CASSPGTGEPKSSYEQYF
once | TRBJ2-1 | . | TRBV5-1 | TGCGCCAGCAGATCCGCCGGGACTTCCTCAAGCGAGCAGTTCTTC | CASRSAGTSSSEQFF
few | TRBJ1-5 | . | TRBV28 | TGTGCCAGCAGTTTCGGGGGATCAGGAGCCGGCAATCAGCCCCAGCATTTT | CASSFGGSGAGNQPQHF